This is a list of T cell receptor beta chains from one sample in a study of shared clonotypes between healthy human individuals. TCRdb's copy holds only in-frame clones and misses some; the assay was immunoSEQ multiplex PCR. The repertoire has around 1 million clones, over 60% of them found once; the top ten carry approximately 1.5%. Sequencing was performed on memory CD4+ T cells sorted from blood. The receptors here all came from a man aged 18-30 years in good health. Both conserved end residues are part of each CDR3. Each record gives: V gene, D gene, J gene, CDR3 protein, CDR3 DNA. A D gene is named only where the DNA matches it firmly.

TRBV30,.,TRBJ2-3,CACALWEIDTQYF,TGTGCCTGCGCTCTCTGGGAGATAGATACGCAGTATTTT
TRBV27,.,TRBJ2-7,CASSLSHGNYEQYF,TGTGCCAGCAGTTTATCGCACGGGAACTACGAGCAGTACTTC
TRBV7-9,.,TRBJ1-2,CASSLRGKDSNYGYTF,TGTGCCAGCAGCTTAAGGGGAAAGGACTCTAACTATGGCTACACCTTC
TRBV27,.,TRBJ2-7,CASSLGARLANYEQYF,TGTGCCAGCAGTTTGGGGGCCCGGCTAGCGAACTACGAGCAGTACTTC
TRBV4-1,.,TRBJ2-3,CASSRGESDTQYF,TGCGCCAGCAGCCGGGGAGAATCTGATACGCAGTATTTT
TRBV28,.,TRBJ1-1,CASSYQGSPAAFF,TGTGCCAGCAGTTATCAGGGGAGTCCTGCAGCTTTCTTT
TRBV18,.,TRBJ2-7,CASSAVSGEEQYF,TGTGCCAGCTCAGCGGTTTCGGGCGAAGAGCAGTACTTC
TRBV9,.,TRBJ1-3,CASSSGGGSRALQDTIYF,TGTGCCAGCAGCTCTGGAGGAGGGTCCCGGGCCCTCCAGGACACCATATATTTT
TRBV2,TRBD2,TRBJ2-7,CASSGLAGGSSEQYF,TGTGCCAGCAGCGGACTAGCGGGGGGGTCCTCCGAGCAGTACTTC
TRBV5-1,TRBD2,TRBJ2-3,CASSLAVRGGSTDTQYF,TGCGCCAGCAGCTTGGCTGTGCGGGGGGGCTCTACAGATACGCAGTATTTT